A selection of T cell receptor beta chains follows, all from one sample in a study of T cell responses to AZD1222 COVID-19 vaccine. Profiled with immunoSEQ multiplex PCR; TCRdb holds only in-frame clones, not every one. In the table there are about 97,000 clones, approximately 91% of which are singletons. The sample was peripheral blood, taken on day 0 of AZD1222 vaccination. The origin of the receptors is an adult in good health. Each CDR3 is given with its conserved first and last residue. A D gene is named only where the DNA matches it firmly. Clone size is stated in some rows and not others, as once, few, many or a class when expanded.

D	size	V	J	CDR3	DNA
TRBD1	NA	TRBV7-9	TRBJ2-7	CASSLVGTGYYEQYF	TGTGCCAGCAGCTTAGTTGGGACAGGGTACTACGAGCAGTACTTC
TRBD1	few	TRBV19	TRBJ1-2	CASLGGVYGYTF	TGTGCCAGTTTAGGGGGCGTCTATGGCTACACCTTC
NA	NA	TRBV7-2	TRBJ1-1	CASSSGRGHTEAFF	TGTGCCAGCAGCTCAGGGCGGGGCCACACTGAAGCTTTCTTT
NA	NA	TRBV9	TRBJ1-1	CASTFLDENTEAFF	TGTGCCAGCACCTTCCTGGACGAGAACACTGAAGCTTTCTTT
NA	NA	TRBV6-5	TRBJ1-6	CASSYERAVGSPLHF	TGTGCCAGCAGTTACGAGAGGGCGGTGGGTTCACCCCTCCACTTT
TRBD2	NA	TRBV10-3	TRBJ2-1	CAIRPQLAGGSNEQFF	TGTGCCATCAGGCCCCAACTAGCGGGGGGCTCCAATGAGCAGTTCTTC
NA	once	TRBV19	TRBJ2-1	CASSMNRANYNEQFF	TGTGCCAGTAGTATGAACAGGGCGAACTACAATGAGCAGTTCTTC
TRBD1	NA	TRBV6-5	TRBJ1-5	CASSLQGYSNQPQHF	TGTGCCAGCAGCCTACAGGGGTATAGCAATCAGCCCCAGCATTTT
NA	NA	TRBV30	TRBJ2-1	CAWNRDYNEQFF	TGTGCCTGGAATAGGGATTACAATGAGCAGTTCTTC
TRBD1	NA	TRBV29-1	TRBJ2-2	CSVAGTGTGELFF	TGCAGCGTGGCCGGGACAGGGACCGGGGAGCTGTTTTTT
NA	once	TRBV19	TRBJ1-5	CASSPPAGWSRQPQHF	TGTGCCAGTAGTCCCCCTGCGGGGTGGAGTAGGCAGCCCCAGCATTTT
TRBD1	NA	TRBV7-2	TRBJ1-2	CASSLVRGNGGYTF	TGTGCCAGCAGCTTAGTCAGGGGGAACGGTGGCTACACCTTC
TRBD1	NA	TRBV19	TRBJ1-1	CASSGTGEKDTEAFF	TGTGCCAGTAGTGGGACAGGGGAGAAGGACACTGAAGCTTTCTTT